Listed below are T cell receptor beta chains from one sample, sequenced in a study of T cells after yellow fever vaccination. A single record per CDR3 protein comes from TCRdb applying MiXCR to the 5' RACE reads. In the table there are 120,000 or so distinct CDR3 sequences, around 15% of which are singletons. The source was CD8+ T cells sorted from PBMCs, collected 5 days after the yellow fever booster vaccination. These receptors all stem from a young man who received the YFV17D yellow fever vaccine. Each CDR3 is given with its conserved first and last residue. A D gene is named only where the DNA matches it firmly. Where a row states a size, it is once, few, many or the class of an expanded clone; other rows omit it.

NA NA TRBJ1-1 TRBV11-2 CASSSLTSKGADTEAFF TGTGCCAGCAGCTCGCTTACCAGTAAGGGCGCGGACACTGAAGCTTTCTTT
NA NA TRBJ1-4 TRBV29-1 CSVVGEKLFF TGCAGCGTTGTAGGTGAAAAACTGTTTTTT
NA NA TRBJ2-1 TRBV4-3 CASSQDPRSSYNEQFF TGCGCCAGCAGCCAAGATCCGAGAAGCTCCTACAATGAGCAGTTCTTC
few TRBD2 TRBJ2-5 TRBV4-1 CASSQDLAGYQETQYF TGCGCCAGCAGCCAAGATCTAGCGGGGTACCAAGAGACCCAGTACTTC
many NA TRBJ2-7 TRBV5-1 CASSLERGPDEQYF TGCGCCAGCAGCTTGGAGAGGGGTCCGGACGAGCAGTACTTC
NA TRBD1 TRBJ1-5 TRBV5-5 CASSYTGTGEIGSQHF TGTGCCAGCAGCTACACCGGGACAGGGGAAATTGGGTCCCAGCATTTT
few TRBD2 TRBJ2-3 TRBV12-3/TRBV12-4 CASTDLAGGPVDTQYF TGTGCCAGCACTGACCTAGCGGGGGGGCCGGTTGATACGCAGTATTTT
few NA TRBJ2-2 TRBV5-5 CASSLLSGLAKPGELFF TGTGCCAGCAGCTTGCTAAGTGGTCTAGCGAAGCCCGGGGAGCTGTTTTTT
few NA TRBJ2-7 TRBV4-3 CASSQDKGFYEQYF TGCGCCAGCAGCCAAGATAAGGGTTTCTACGAGCAGTACTTC
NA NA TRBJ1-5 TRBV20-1 CSARATVDQPQHF TGCAGTGCTAGAGCGACCGTTGATCAGCCCCAGCATTTT
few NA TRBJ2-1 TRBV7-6 CASSPARVANNEQFF TGTGCCAGCAGCCCTGCCAGGGTCGCCAACAATGAGCAGTTCTTC
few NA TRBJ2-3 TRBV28 CASGDRQEDTDTQYF TGTGCCAGCGGCGATAGACAGGAGGACACAGATACGCAGTATTTT
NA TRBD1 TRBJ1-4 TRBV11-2 CASSLPGGAELFF TGTGCCAGCAGCCTCCCAGGGGGCGCGGAACTGTTTTTT
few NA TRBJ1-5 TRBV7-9 CASSSPGARQPQHF TGTGCCAGCAGCTCCCCCGGGGCGCGGCAGCCCCAGCATTTT
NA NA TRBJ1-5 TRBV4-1 CASSQDWGGGQPQHF TGCGCCAGCAGCCAAGATTGGGGGGGTGGTCAGCCCCAGCATTTT
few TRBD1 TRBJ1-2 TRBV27 CASYSELPPGQVNYGYTF TGTGCCAGTTACTCCGAACTCCCACCGGGACAGGTAAACTATGGCTACACCTTC
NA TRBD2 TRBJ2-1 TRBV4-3 CASSQEAGDKFF TGCGCCAGCAGCCAAGAGGCGGGGGATAAGTTCTTC
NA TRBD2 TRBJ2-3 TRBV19 CASSRRGWTDTQYF TGTGCCAGTAGTAGGCGGGGGTGGACAGATACGCAGTATTTT
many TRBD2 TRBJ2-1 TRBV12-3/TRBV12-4 CASSAGLAGPWQFF TGTGCCAGCAGCGCGGGACTAGCGGGGCCCTGGCAGTTCTTC
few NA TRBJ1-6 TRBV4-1 CASSQEGRGPDFSF TGCGCCAGCAGCCAAGAAGGCAGAGGGCCTGACTTTTCATTT
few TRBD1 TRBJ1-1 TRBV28 CASSPGERGQAEAFF TGTGCCAGCAGCCCAGGCGAGAGGGGGCAGGCTGAAGCTTTCTTT
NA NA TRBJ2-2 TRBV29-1 CSVELTGELFF TGCAGCGTTGAACTCACCGGGGAGCTGTTTTTT
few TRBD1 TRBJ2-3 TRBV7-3 CASSSTGISTDTQYF TGTGCCAGCAGCTCGACAGGGATCTCCACAGATACGCAGTATTTT
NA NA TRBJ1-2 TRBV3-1 CASSQVGPGGYTF TGTGCCAGCAGCCAAGTCGGGCCTGGTGGCTACACCTTC